This passage covers 18 T cell receptor beta chains from one sample sequenced in a study of T cell responses to AZD1222 COVID-19 vaccine. TCRdb's copy holds only in-frame clones and misses some; the assay was immunoSEQ multiplex PCR. Of tens of thousands of clones listed, roughly 91% were seen once; the top ten hold about two fifths. The starting material was peripheral blood, obtained 28 days after the second AZD1222 dose. Receptors were obtained from an adult who received the AZD1222 COVID-19 vaccine.

J is TRBJ1-1 and V is TRBV6-5; D possibly corresponds to TRBD1 (6 bases). Trimming pared 3 bases from V and 1 base from J, leaving 12 bases between. The CDR3 runs to 15 residues. Germline V gene lookup returns CDR1 MNHEY and CDR2 SVGAGI. CDR3 DNA sequence: TGTGCCAGCAGTTATCAGGGACATGGGAACACTGAAGCTTTCTTT. This encodes CASSYQGHGNTEAFF.

This chain uses TRBV24-1 with TRBJ1-1; the match to TRBD1 covers 9 bases. Germline V gives CDR1 KGHDR, CDR2 SFDVKD. The length of the CDR3 is 15 residues. The V segment lost 4 bases and the J segment 4 bases; nucleotides outside the gene matches: 6. For the CDR3, the DNA is TGTGCCACCAGTGACCGGGACAGGGAAAGCACTGAAGCTTTCTTT. Amino acids: CATSDRDRESTEAFF.

The chain uses TRBV19 and TRBJ2-3, with a possible D match to TRBD1 (5 bases). Looked up from germline, CDR1 is LNHDA and CDR2 is SQIVND (reference sequence). The CDR3 consists of 14 residues. Trimming removed 7 bases from V and 0 bases from J, with 11 bases in between. The CDR3 here is CASTPRGSTDTQYF. The CDR3 bases are TGTGCCAGTACCCCAAGGGGTAGCACAGATACGCAGTATTTT.

The chain couples TRBV7-2 to TRBJ2-5, with 10 bases aligning to TRBD2. V was pared by 2 bases and J by 1 base, with 7 bases of the junction left unmatched. The germline gives CDR1 SGHTA, CDR2 FQGNSA. The CDR3 covers 17 residues. This chain's CDR3 is CASSLFVLAGLQETQYF. The DNA for the CDR3 is TGTGCCAGCAGCTTATTTGTACTAGCGGGGCTCCAAGAGACCCAGTACTTC.

This clone was observed once. This chain links TRBV18 with TRBJ1-4, with 7 bases matching TRBD1. CDR3 length: 15 amino acids. The germline V gene encodes CDR1 KGHSH and CDR2 LQKENI. The V and J ends lost 6 bases and 5 bases, in that order; junction bases with no gene match: 9. CDR3 amino acids: CASSKYRGPNEKLFF. CDR3 DNA: TGTGCCAGCTCCAAATACAGGGGCCCAAATGAAAAACTGTTTTTT.

The rearrangement joins TRBV30 to TRBJ1-1, with 7 bases aligning to TRBD1. CDR3 length: 16 amino acids. The V and J ends lost 2 bases and 5 bases, in that order; junction bases with no gene match: 14. Germline values: CDR1 GTSNPN, CDR2 SVGIG (reference sequence). CDR3 sequence (DNA): TGTGCCTGGAGTCCCCAGACACAGGGGCGGGGTACTGAAGCTTTCTTT. It specifies CAWSPQTQGRGTEAFF.

J is TRBJ1-2 and V is TRBV19, with TRBD1 as a possible D gene (6 bases). Germline-derived CDR1 and CDR2 are LNHDA and SQIVND (reference sequence). Trimming removed 4 bases from V and 2 bases from J, with 11 bases in between. CDR3 length equals 14 residues. CDR3 residues: CASSTRGRNYGYTF. Written as DNA, the CDR3 is TGTGCCAGTAGTACCAGGGGTCGGAACTATGGCTACACCTTC.

The chain employs TRBV12-5 and TRBJ1-4, with 7 bases lining up with TRBD1. With 2 bases clipped from V and 8 bases from J, the junction kept 5 bases outside the gene matches. CDR1 is LGHNT, CDR2 FRNRAP, per germline. The CDR3 consists of 14 residues. CDR3 DNA sequence: TGTGCTAGTGGTTTGACAGGGGTTGGAGAAAAACTGTTTTTT. Protein: CASGLTGVGEKLFF.

The rearrangement links TRBV11-2 to TRBJ1-1, with a tentative D call TRBD1 (6 bases). The CDR3 loop spans 16 amino acids. The V end was cut by 1 base, the J end by 0 bases, with 12 bases between. Germline V gene lookup returns CDR1 SGHAT and CDR2 FQNNGV. Here the CDR3 reads CASSLAGGAMNTEAFF. The CDR3 nucleotides read TGTGCCAGCAGCTTAGCCGGGGGGGCCATGAACACTGAAGCTTTCTTT.

The chain carries TRBV7-9 and TRBJ2-7; D is unclear. Trimming took 3 bases from V and 3 from J, leaving 3 bases between them. CDR3 length: 11 amino acids. Germline V lookup: CDR1 SEHNR, CDR2 FQNEAQ (reference sequence). DNA for the CDR3: TGTGCCAGCAGCTTCGACTACGAGCAGTACTTC. It specifies CASSFDYEQYF.

This clone was recorded only once. The rearrangement joins TRBV2 to TRBJ1-5; D is possibly TRBD1 (5 bases). This CDR3 contains 15 residues. Germline CDR1 SNHLY, CDR2 FYNNEI. V lost 4 bases, J lost 1 base, and 11 bases lay in between. The CDR3 loop is CASSVADKSNQPQHF. The DNA for the CDR3 is TGTGCCAGCAGTGTAGCGGACAAAAGCAATCAGCCCCAGCATTTT.

The chain has TRBV9 and TRBJ2-3; D gene ambiguous. There are 13 residues in the CDR3. The germline CDR1 and CDR2 sequences are SGDLS and YYNGEE. The V end was cut by 0 bases, the J end by 0 bases, with 2 bases between. The CDR3 coding sequence is TGTGCCAGCAGCGTAGGTAGCACAGATACGCAGTATTTT. It yields the protein CASSVGSTDTQYF.

The chain combines TRBV5-1 with TRBJ2-2; maybe TRBD1 (5 bases). V lost 4 bases to trimming and J lost 0 bases, with 19 bases between them. The germline CDR1 and CDR2 sequences are SGHRS and YFSETQ. CDR3 length: 18 amino acids. The CDR3, as DNA: TGCGCCAGCAGCAAGAAATCTCCAGGGAACGCGAACACCGGGGAGCTGTTTTTT. It codes for CASSKKSPGNANTGELFF.

This rearrangement joins TRBV7-9 to TRBJ2-7; D gene ambiguous. The CDR3 is made up of 12 amino acids. V lost 6 bases and J lost 7, with 13 bases in between. Germline loops: CDR1 SEHNR, CDR2 FQNEAQ (reference sequence). CDR3 protein: CASSPLRQEQYF. CDR3 coding DNA: TGTGCCAGCAGTCCATTGCGTCAGGAGCAGTACTTC.

The rearrangement uses TRBV7-8 and TRBJ2-5; D is uncertain. The CDR3 runs to 16 residues. V lost 1 base and J lost 0, with 12 bases in between. CDR1 and CDR2 (germline): SGHVS, FQNEAQ. The CDR3 nucleotides are TGTGCCAGCAGCTTAGGGTCCCGGGCTGACCAAGAGACCCAGTACTTC. Translation gives CASSLGSRADQETQYF.

This clone was seen just once. The genes are TRBV7-9 and TRBJ2-5; TRBD2 aligns across 13 bases. Looked up from germline, CDR1 is SEHNR and CDR2 is FQNEAQ (reference sequence). V lost 5 bases, J lost 0 bases, and 9 bases stayed unmatched. The CDR3 totals 18 residues. The CDR3 bases are TGTGCCAGCAGCCCAACGGGACTAGCGGGAAAACACCAAGAGACCCAGTACTTC. This sequence encodes CASSPTGLAGKHQETQYF. The variable domain in full, completed from reference TRBV7-9 and TRBJ2-5, reads DTGVSQNPRHKITKRGQNVTFRCDPISEHNRLYWYRQTLGQGPEFLTYFQNEAQLEKSRLLSDRFSAERPKGSFSTLEIQRTEQGDSAMYLCASSPTGLAGKHQETQYFGPGTRLLVL.

The chain has TRBV12-3 or TRBV12-4 and TRBJ1-2; 7 bases line up with TRBD1. After removal of 4 bases from V and 7 bases from J, the junction contained 3 bases not matched to a gene. This CDR3 region has 12 residues. CDR3: CASSSTGSGYTF. For the CDR3, the DNA is TGTGCCAGCAGTTCGACAGGGTCTGGCTACACCTTC.

This clone came up a few times. This chain links TRBV5-5 with TRBJ1-6; 7 nucleotides match TRBD1. CDR1 SGHKS and CDR2 YYEKEE come from the germline V gene (reference sequence). This CDR3 spans 16 amino acids. V lost 0 bases, J lost 10 bases, and 10 bases stayed unmatched. The CDR3 protein is CASSLAGGGGGSPLHF. In nucleotides, the CDR3 is TGTGCCAGCAGCTTGGCCGGAGGAGGGGGCGGCTCACCCCTCCACTTT.